The 10 T cell receptor beta chains below were found in one sample sequenced in a study of T-cell memory formation after mild COVID-19. TCRdb reanalysed the 5' RACE reads using MiXCR and keeps one entry per CDR3 protein. The data contain approximately 500,000 distinct CDR3 sequences, approximately 25% of them seen just once; the ten biggest clones take up about 12%. The sequenced sample consisted of PBMCs or a T cell subset sorted from them (not recorded which). These receptors were taken from an adult woman who had mild COVID-19 (a few samples of this study predate the infection). Cell type and time point are not known.

The gene calls are TRBV20-1 and TRBJ2-3; 8 bases fit TRBD1. The V gene end was trimmed by 2 bases and the J gene end by 3 bases; junction bases not matched to a gene: 10. CDR1 is DFQATT and CDR2 is SNEGSKA in the germline V gene (reference sequence). CDR3 length: 16 residues. CDR3 sequence (DNA): TGCAGTGCTAGAACCCTCCGCAGGGGGCAAACAGATACGCAGTATTTT. This codes for CSARTLRRGQTDTQYF.

This clonotype was detected only a few times. The gene calls are TRBV20-1 and TRBJ2-3; D remains unclear. Germline values: CDR1 DFQATT, CDR2 SNEGSKA (reference sequence). Trimming took 2 bases from V and 2 from J, leaving 11 bases between them. CDR3 length equals 14 residues. DNA for the CDR3: TGCAGTGCTAGACCCTCATCGTACACAGATACGCAGTATTTT. It is translated as CSARPSSYTDTQYF.

This clonotype was seen more than once but under ten times. The J gene is TRBJ1-2, the V gene TRBV7-8; maybe TRBD1 (5 bases). CDR1 and CDR2 from the germline V gene are SGHVS and FQNEAQ. Trimming took off 3 bases at V and 5 bases at J, with 10 bases between the two ends. The CDR3 length is 13 residues. CDR3: CASSFHRGYGYTF. In DNA, the CDR3 is TGTGCCAGCAGCTTTCATAGGGGATATGGCTACACCTTC.

This chain joins TRBV7-9 and TRBJ2-1; TRBD2 aligns across 10 bases. V lost 1 base to trimming and J lost 8 bases; unmatched junction nucleotides: 11. Germline V gene sequence: CDR1 SEHNR, CDR2 FQNEAQ (reference sequence). The CDR3 has 17 residues. CDR3: CASSLGASGGAGDEQFF. CDR3 bases: TGTGCCAGCAGCTTAGGGGCTAGCGGGGGCGCCGGGGATGAGCAGTTCTTC.

Only a few counts were recorded for this clonotype. The chain joins TRBV7-2 to TRBJ2-1; 11 bases are a match to TRBD2. This CDR3 comprises 17 residues. The germline V gene has CDR1 SGHTA and CDR2 FQGNSA. V was clipped by 0 bases and J by 4 bases; unmatched bases: 5. Written as DNA, the CDR3 is TGTGCCAGCAGCTTAGCCATAGCGGGAGGGACTTACAATGAGCAGTTCTTC. Its protein product is CASSLAIAGGTYNEQFF. The full variable domain, in which reference TRBV7-2 and TRBJ2-1 provide the parts outside the CDR3, is GAGVSQSPSNKVTEKGKDVELRCDPISGHTALYWYRQSLGQGLEFLIYFQGNSAPDKSGLPSDRFSAERTGGSVSTLTIQRTQQEDSAVYLCASSLAIAGGTYNEQFFGPGTRLTVL.

The chain recombines TRBV6-5 with TRBJ2-5; 11 bases fit TRBD1. After removal of 0 bases from V and 5 bases from J, the junction contained 5 bases not matched to a gene. This CDR3 is built from 16 residues. The germline CDR1 and CDR2 sequences are MNHEY and SVGAGI. As DNA, the CDR3 is TGTGCCAGCAGTTACTCGCGGACAGGGGGCATGGAGACCCAGTACTTC. This codes for CASSYSRTGGMETQYF.

V is TRBV9 and J is TRBJ2-7; TRBD2 matches 14 bases. Trimming took 4 bases from V and 5 from J; bases not matched to a gene: 8. The CDR3 sequence is 16 residues long. Germline assignment: CDR1 SGDLS and CDR2 YYNGEE. The CDR3 loop reads CASSPLGLAGGNEQYF. DNA for the CDR3: TGTGCCAGCAGCCCCCTCGGACTAGCGGGGGGAAACGAGCAGTACTTC.

There are many counts of this clonotype. V is TRBV12-3 or TRBV12-4 and J is TRBJ2-1; D may be TRBD2 (5 bases). Trimming pared 6 bases from V and 0 bases from J, leaving 12 bases between. The CDR3 is made up of 15 amino acids. CDR3 DNA: TGTGCCAGCAGCAAGGACTCGAGCTCCTACAATGAGCAGTTCTTC. Residues: CASSKDSSSYNEQFF.

The sample holds a few counts of this clonotype. This chain uses TRBV7-2 with TRBJ2-1; maybe TRBD1 (6 bases). The V and J ends lost 1 base and 8 bases respectively, with 15 bases between them. Germline CDR1 SGHTA, CDR2 FQGNSA. This CDR3 has 15 amino acids. CDR3 protein: CASSLGAGAGDEQFF. CDR3 nucleotides: TGTGCCAGCAGCTTAGGGGCAGGGGCTGGAGATGAGCAGTTCTTC.

For the CDR3, the DNA is TGTGCCAGCAGCTTACGGTTGGGTAGCGGGGGCCCAAATATAGGCACAGATACGCAGTATTTT. Protein sequence: CASSLRLGSGGPNIGTDTQYF. V is TRBV7-3 and J is TRBJ2-3, with 9 bases aligning to TRBD2. The CDR3 is made up of 21 amino acids. Germline V gives CDR1 SGHTA, CDR2 FQGTGA. The junction had 19 bases not matched to a gene; V was cut back by 2 bases and J by 1 base. The full variable domain, in which reference TRBV7-3 and TRBJ2-3 provide the parts outside the CDR3, is GAGVSQTPSNKVTEKGKYVELRCDPISGHTALYWYRQSLGQGPEFLIYFQGTGAADDSGLPNDRFFAVRPEGSVSTLKIQRTERGDSAVYLCASSLRLGSGGPNIGTDTQYFGPGTRLTVL.